Listed here are 7 T cell receptor beta chains from one sample, sequenced in a study of shared clonotypes between healthy human individuals. The table came from immunoSEQ multiplex PCR; TCRdb's copy has only in-frame clones and leaves some out. The profile covers more than 1.2 million clones, with about 98.5% appearing a single time and 0.3% to 0.45% taken by the ten largest. Sample: naive CD4+ T cells sorted from blood. The sample's subset: CD45RA+ positively selected. Receptors originate from a man aged 30-40 years in good health.

This clone was detected once. Other DNA sequences from this sample encode an identical CDR3 as well. The rearrangement links TRBV2 to TRBJ2-2, with D possibly TRBD1 on 5 matching bases. The CDR3 is 14 amino acids. V was cut by 6 bases and J by 0 bases, with 8 bases left in between. Germline V gene lookup returns CDR1 SNHLY and CDR2 FYNNEI. Here the CDR3 reads CASRTGANTGELFF. As DNA, the CDR3 is TGTGCCAGCAGAACAGGCGCGAACACCGGGGAGCTGTTTTTT. Supplemented by reference TRBV2 and TRBJ2-2, the full variable domain reads EPEVTQTPSHQVTQMGQEVILRCVPISNHLYFYWYRQILGQKVEFLVSFYNNEISEKSEIFDDQFSVERPDGSNFTLKIRSTKLEDSAMYFCASRTGANTGELFFGEGSRLTVL.

About this clone itself: The sample carries other DNA sequences with the same CDR3. The chain uses TRBV18 and TRBJ2-5; 8 nucleotides align to TRBD2. The CDR3 has 15 amino acids. CDR1 is KGHSH and CDR2 is LQKENI in the germline V gene. V shed 0 bases, J shed 2 bases, and the junction held 2 bases outside the gene matches. CDR3 DNA sequence: TGTGCCAGCTCACCACCGAGCGGGAGACAAGAGACCCAGTACTTC. Translating gives CASSPPSGRQETQYF.

This clone appeared a single time. In the same sample, other DNA sequences code for this CDR3. The chain joins TRBV28 to TRBJ2-2, with 7 nucleotides matching TRBD1. Germline V CDR1 and CDR2: MDHEN, SYDVKM. V trimming: 4 bases; J trimming: 5 bases; junction bases outside the gene matches: 7. The CDR3 runs 15 residues. The CDR3 loop is CASSSPGQSTGELFF. CDR3 coding DNA: TGTGCCAGCAGTTCACCGGGACAGAGTACCGGGGAGCTGTTTTTT. Based on the CDR3 plus reference TRBV28 and TRBJ2-2, the full variable domain is DVKVTQSSRYLVKRTGEKVFLECVQDMDHENMFWYRQDPGLGLRLIYFSYDVKMKEKGDIPEGYSVSREKKERFSLILESASTNQTSMYLCASSSPGQSTGELFFGEGSRLTVL.

CDR3 sequence (DNA): TGTGCCTGGAGTGGCGGCAGATTTACAACTAATGAAAAACTGTTTTTT. It yields the protein CAWSGGRFTTNEKLFF. The chain couples TRBV30 to TRBJ1-4; no clear D. Germline lookup yields CDR1 GTSNPN and CDR2 SVGIG (reference sequence). This CDR3 has 16 amino acids. V shed 1 base and J shed 0 bases, with 12 bases lying between them.

The J gene is TRBJ2-7, the V gene TRBV10-1; no clear D gene. The length of the CDR3 is 11 residues. V shed 2 bases and J shed 5 bases, with 4 bases lying between them. Germline V CDR1 and CDR2: WNHNN, SYGVQD (reference sequence). This CDR3 reads CASSEVHEQYF. CDR3 bases: TGCGCCAGCAGTGAGGTCCACGAGCAGTACTTC.

V usage is TRBV27 and J usage is TRBJ2-5; D is unresolved. The ends were cut back, 3 bases at V and 2 bases at J, with 10 bases in the middle. This CDR3 has 14 residues. Germline CDR1 MNHEY, CDR2 SMNVEV (reference sequence). The CDR3 DNA sequence: TGTGCCAGCAGTTTCAGACCCAGTCAAGAGACCCAGTACTTC. Its protein is CASSFRPSQETQYF.

The table lists this clone with a count of one. One base away lies a much larger clone, so this may be a sequencing read error. V and J are TRBV5-5 and TRBJ2-3; D ambiguous. The germline V and J ends were trimmed by 4 bases and 0 bases, with 9 bases remaining between them. Germline CDR1 and CDR2: SGHKS and YYEKEE (reference sequence). The CDR3 contains 14 residues. CDR3 sequence (DNA): TGTGCCAGCAGCCCCGGGCCTAGCACAGATACGCAGTATTTT. It yields the protein CASSPGPSTDTQYF.